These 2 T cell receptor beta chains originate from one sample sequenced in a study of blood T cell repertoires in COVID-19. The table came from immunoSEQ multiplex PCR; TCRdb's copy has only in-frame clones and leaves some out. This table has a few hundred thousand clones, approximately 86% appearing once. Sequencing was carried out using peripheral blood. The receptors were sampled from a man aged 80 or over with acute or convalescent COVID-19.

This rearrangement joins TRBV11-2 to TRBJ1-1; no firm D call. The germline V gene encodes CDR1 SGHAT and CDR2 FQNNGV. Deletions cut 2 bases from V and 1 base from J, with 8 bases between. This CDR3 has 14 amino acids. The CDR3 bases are TGTGCCAGCAGCTTAATTTCCTCGAACACTGAAGCTTTCTTT. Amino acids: CASSLISSNTEAFF.

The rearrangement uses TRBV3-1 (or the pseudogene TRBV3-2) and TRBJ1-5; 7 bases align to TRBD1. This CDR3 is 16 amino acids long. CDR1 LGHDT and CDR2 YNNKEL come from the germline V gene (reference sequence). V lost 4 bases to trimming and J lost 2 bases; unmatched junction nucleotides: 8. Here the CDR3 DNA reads TGTGCCAGCAGCCCGGATACAGGGGTCGGCAATCAGCCCCAGCATTTT. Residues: CASSPDTGVGNQPQHF.